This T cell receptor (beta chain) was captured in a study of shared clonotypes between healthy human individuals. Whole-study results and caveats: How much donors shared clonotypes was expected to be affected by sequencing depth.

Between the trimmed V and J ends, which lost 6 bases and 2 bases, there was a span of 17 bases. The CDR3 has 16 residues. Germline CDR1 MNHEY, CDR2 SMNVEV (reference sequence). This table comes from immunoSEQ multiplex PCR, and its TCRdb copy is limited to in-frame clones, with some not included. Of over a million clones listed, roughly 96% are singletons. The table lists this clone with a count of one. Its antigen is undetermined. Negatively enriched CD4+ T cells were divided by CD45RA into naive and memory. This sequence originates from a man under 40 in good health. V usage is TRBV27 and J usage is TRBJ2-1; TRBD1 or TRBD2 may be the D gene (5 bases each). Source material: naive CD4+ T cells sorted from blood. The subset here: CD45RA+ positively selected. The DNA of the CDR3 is TGTGCCAGCAGATCCGGGACCCAAGGACCCTACAATGAGCAGTTCTTC. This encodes CASRSGTQGPYNEQFF.